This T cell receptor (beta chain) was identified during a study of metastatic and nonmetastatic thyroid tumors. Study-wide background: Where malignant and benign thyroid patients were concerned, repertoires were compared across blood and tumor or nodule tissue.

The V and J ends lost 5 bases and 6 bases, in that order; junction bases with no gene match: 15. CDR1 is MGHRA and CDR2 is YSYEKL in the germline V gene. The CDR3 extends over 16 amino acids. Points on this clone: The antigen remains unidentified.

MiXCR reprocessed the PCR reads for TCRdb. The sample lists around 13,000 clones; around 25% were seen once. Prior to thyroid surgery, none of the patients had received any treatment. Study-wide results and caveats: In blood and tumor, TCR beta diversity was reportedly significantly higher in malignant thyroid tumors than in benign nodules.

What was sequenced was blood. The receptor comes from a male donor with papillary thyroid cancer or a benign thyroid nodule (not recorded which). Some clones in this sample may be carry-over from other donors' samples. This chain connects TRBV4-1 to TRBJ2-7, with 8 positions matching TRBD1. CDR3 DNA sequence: TGCGCCAGCAGCGGGCCCCGGGCAGGGGGCGGTTTCGAGCAGTACTTC. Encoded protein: CASSGPRAGGGFEQYF.